These 7 T cell receptor beta chains originate from one sample sequenced in a study of blood T cell repertoires in COVID-19. TCRdb keeps only in-frame clones here, not all; method: immunoSEQ multiplex PCR. This table has fewer than 300,000 clones, 85% appearing once. Source material: peripheral blood. The receptors derive from a man aged 45-65 years with active or convalescent COVID-19.

The rearrangement uses TRBV11-1 and TRBJ2-1, with 7 bases identical to TRBD2. This CDR3 contains 13 residues. Germline CDR1 is SGHAT and CDR2 is FQDESV (reference sequence). The V segment lost 1 base and the J segment 6 bases; nucleotides outside the gene matches: 0. In DNA form, the CDR3 reads TGTGCCAGCAGCTTAGGCGGGAGCAATGAGCAGTTCTTC. Encoded protein: CASSLGGSNEQFF.

The J gene is TRBJ2-1, the V gene TRBV11-2, with D possibly TRBD1 on 7 matching bases. V gave up 0 bases and J gave up 2 bases, with 8 bases separating them. The germline CDR1 and CDR2 sequences are SGHAT and FQNNGV. This CDR3 has 15 residues. Here the CDR3 DNA reads TGTGCCAGCAGCTTAGACAGGGGGGCCTACAATGAGCAGTTCTTC. Translated: CASSLDRGAYNEQFF.

The chain joins TRBV7-2 to TRBJ1-5; 8 bases map to TRBD1. Looked up from germline, CDR1 is SGHTA and CDR2 is FQGNSA. The CDR3 is made up of 13 amino acids. V trimming: 5 bases; J trimming: 6 bases; junction bases outside the gene matches: 3. The CDR3 bases are TGTGCCAGCAGCGAAGACAGGGGTCAGCCCCAGCATTTT. Encoded protein: CASSEDRGQPQHF.

The chain links TRBV28 to TRBJ1-5, with unresolved D. Trimming took off 7 bases at V and 5 bases at J, with 9 bases between the two ends. Per germline, CDR1 MDHEN and CDR2 SYDVKM. The CDR3 is made up of 12 amino acids. The CDR3 nucleotides are TGTGCCAGCATATCCCGCGATCAGCCCCAGCATTTT. Its translation is CASISRDQPQHF. Full variable domain (missing parts from reference TRBV28 and TRBJ1-5): DVKVTQSSRYLVKRTGEKVFLECVQDMDHENMFWYRQDPGLGLRLIYFSYDVKMKEKGDIPEGYSVSREKKERFSLILESASTNQTSMYLCASISRDQPQHFGDGTRLSIL.

V and J are TRBV10-3 and TRBJ1-4, with TRBD1 matching over 9 bases. The CDR3 contains 12 residues. Trimming cost V 10 bases and J 6 bases; bases outside gene matches: 3. The germline V gene has CDR1 ENHRY and CDR2 SYGVKD. The CDR3 loop is CATRQGDEKLFF. CDR3 nucleotides: TGTGCCACCCGACAGGGGGATGAAAAACTGTTTTTT.

The chain recombines TRBV7-3 with TRBJ2-3; D is unclear. CDR3 length: 15 residues. Germline V gene data show CDR1 as SGHTA and CDR2 as FQGTGA. Trimming stripped 1 base from V and 0 bases from J, with 8 bases between. CDR3 residues: CASSLSGTSTDTQYF. In DNA, the CDR3 is TGTGCCAGCAGCTTAAGCGGAACTAGCACAGATACGCAGTATTTT.

The chain carries TRBV7-2 and TRBJ1-2, with D tentatively TRBD1 (5 bases). Germline V gene sequence: CDR1 SGHTA, CDR2 FQGNSA. V lost 2 bases to trimming and J lost 4 bases, with 17 bases between them. The CDR3 runs 16 residues. The CDR3 DNA follows: TGTGCCAGCAGCTTATCGGGAGGGGCGGCCTCCTATGGCTACACCTTC. As protein: CASSLSGGAASYGYTF.